This TCR beta chain comes out of a study of shared clonotypes between healthy human individuals. Overall study findings and caveats: Naive subsets usually exceeded memory subsets in estimated richness. All-four-donor shared clonotypes had higher generation probabilities than non-shared clonotypes did.

In the case of this clone: Its antigen is not identified. At one boundary the junction diverges from the germline segment, which might be a read error.

Per germline, CDR1 PRHDT and CDR2 FYEKMQ (reference sequence). The length of the CDR3 is 12 residues. The study ran the assay at deep level. Some clones are missing from TCRdb's copy, which holds only in-frame ones; the method was immunoSEQ multiplex PCR. This table has about 2.3 million clones, about 90% appearing once. The J gene is TRBJ2-2, the V gene TRBV13; D is uncertain. Sequencing was performed on naive CD4+ T cells from PBMCs. The subset was: CD45RA+ positively selected. The TCR originated in a young man in good health. Some clones in this sample may be carry-over from other donors' samples. The CDR3 nucleotides read TGTGCCAGCAGCTCGAACCCCGGGGAGCTGTTTTTT. This translates into CASSSNPGELFF.